This T cell receptor beta chain stems from a study of T cell changes during pregnancy in multiple sclerosis. Profiled with immunoSEQ multiplex PCR; TCRdb holds only in-frame clones, not every one. The sample holds about 110,000 clones; 85% to 95% are singletons and the top ten take less than 2%. Trimming left V 2 bases short and J 3 bases short, with 12 bases between. Germline values: CDR1 SGHDT, CDR2 YYEEEE. The CDR3 is made up of 16 amino acids. The material sequenced was peripheral blood, taken after pregnancy. The rearrangement links TRBV5-6 to TRBJ2-6; possibly TRBD1 for D (6 bases). This sequence was found in a female donor with multiple sclerosis, enrolled in a pregnancy study. The CDR3 bases are TGTGCCAGCAGCTTACACAGGGTCCTTGGGGCCAACGTCCTGACTTTC. It encodes CASSLHRVLGANVLTF.